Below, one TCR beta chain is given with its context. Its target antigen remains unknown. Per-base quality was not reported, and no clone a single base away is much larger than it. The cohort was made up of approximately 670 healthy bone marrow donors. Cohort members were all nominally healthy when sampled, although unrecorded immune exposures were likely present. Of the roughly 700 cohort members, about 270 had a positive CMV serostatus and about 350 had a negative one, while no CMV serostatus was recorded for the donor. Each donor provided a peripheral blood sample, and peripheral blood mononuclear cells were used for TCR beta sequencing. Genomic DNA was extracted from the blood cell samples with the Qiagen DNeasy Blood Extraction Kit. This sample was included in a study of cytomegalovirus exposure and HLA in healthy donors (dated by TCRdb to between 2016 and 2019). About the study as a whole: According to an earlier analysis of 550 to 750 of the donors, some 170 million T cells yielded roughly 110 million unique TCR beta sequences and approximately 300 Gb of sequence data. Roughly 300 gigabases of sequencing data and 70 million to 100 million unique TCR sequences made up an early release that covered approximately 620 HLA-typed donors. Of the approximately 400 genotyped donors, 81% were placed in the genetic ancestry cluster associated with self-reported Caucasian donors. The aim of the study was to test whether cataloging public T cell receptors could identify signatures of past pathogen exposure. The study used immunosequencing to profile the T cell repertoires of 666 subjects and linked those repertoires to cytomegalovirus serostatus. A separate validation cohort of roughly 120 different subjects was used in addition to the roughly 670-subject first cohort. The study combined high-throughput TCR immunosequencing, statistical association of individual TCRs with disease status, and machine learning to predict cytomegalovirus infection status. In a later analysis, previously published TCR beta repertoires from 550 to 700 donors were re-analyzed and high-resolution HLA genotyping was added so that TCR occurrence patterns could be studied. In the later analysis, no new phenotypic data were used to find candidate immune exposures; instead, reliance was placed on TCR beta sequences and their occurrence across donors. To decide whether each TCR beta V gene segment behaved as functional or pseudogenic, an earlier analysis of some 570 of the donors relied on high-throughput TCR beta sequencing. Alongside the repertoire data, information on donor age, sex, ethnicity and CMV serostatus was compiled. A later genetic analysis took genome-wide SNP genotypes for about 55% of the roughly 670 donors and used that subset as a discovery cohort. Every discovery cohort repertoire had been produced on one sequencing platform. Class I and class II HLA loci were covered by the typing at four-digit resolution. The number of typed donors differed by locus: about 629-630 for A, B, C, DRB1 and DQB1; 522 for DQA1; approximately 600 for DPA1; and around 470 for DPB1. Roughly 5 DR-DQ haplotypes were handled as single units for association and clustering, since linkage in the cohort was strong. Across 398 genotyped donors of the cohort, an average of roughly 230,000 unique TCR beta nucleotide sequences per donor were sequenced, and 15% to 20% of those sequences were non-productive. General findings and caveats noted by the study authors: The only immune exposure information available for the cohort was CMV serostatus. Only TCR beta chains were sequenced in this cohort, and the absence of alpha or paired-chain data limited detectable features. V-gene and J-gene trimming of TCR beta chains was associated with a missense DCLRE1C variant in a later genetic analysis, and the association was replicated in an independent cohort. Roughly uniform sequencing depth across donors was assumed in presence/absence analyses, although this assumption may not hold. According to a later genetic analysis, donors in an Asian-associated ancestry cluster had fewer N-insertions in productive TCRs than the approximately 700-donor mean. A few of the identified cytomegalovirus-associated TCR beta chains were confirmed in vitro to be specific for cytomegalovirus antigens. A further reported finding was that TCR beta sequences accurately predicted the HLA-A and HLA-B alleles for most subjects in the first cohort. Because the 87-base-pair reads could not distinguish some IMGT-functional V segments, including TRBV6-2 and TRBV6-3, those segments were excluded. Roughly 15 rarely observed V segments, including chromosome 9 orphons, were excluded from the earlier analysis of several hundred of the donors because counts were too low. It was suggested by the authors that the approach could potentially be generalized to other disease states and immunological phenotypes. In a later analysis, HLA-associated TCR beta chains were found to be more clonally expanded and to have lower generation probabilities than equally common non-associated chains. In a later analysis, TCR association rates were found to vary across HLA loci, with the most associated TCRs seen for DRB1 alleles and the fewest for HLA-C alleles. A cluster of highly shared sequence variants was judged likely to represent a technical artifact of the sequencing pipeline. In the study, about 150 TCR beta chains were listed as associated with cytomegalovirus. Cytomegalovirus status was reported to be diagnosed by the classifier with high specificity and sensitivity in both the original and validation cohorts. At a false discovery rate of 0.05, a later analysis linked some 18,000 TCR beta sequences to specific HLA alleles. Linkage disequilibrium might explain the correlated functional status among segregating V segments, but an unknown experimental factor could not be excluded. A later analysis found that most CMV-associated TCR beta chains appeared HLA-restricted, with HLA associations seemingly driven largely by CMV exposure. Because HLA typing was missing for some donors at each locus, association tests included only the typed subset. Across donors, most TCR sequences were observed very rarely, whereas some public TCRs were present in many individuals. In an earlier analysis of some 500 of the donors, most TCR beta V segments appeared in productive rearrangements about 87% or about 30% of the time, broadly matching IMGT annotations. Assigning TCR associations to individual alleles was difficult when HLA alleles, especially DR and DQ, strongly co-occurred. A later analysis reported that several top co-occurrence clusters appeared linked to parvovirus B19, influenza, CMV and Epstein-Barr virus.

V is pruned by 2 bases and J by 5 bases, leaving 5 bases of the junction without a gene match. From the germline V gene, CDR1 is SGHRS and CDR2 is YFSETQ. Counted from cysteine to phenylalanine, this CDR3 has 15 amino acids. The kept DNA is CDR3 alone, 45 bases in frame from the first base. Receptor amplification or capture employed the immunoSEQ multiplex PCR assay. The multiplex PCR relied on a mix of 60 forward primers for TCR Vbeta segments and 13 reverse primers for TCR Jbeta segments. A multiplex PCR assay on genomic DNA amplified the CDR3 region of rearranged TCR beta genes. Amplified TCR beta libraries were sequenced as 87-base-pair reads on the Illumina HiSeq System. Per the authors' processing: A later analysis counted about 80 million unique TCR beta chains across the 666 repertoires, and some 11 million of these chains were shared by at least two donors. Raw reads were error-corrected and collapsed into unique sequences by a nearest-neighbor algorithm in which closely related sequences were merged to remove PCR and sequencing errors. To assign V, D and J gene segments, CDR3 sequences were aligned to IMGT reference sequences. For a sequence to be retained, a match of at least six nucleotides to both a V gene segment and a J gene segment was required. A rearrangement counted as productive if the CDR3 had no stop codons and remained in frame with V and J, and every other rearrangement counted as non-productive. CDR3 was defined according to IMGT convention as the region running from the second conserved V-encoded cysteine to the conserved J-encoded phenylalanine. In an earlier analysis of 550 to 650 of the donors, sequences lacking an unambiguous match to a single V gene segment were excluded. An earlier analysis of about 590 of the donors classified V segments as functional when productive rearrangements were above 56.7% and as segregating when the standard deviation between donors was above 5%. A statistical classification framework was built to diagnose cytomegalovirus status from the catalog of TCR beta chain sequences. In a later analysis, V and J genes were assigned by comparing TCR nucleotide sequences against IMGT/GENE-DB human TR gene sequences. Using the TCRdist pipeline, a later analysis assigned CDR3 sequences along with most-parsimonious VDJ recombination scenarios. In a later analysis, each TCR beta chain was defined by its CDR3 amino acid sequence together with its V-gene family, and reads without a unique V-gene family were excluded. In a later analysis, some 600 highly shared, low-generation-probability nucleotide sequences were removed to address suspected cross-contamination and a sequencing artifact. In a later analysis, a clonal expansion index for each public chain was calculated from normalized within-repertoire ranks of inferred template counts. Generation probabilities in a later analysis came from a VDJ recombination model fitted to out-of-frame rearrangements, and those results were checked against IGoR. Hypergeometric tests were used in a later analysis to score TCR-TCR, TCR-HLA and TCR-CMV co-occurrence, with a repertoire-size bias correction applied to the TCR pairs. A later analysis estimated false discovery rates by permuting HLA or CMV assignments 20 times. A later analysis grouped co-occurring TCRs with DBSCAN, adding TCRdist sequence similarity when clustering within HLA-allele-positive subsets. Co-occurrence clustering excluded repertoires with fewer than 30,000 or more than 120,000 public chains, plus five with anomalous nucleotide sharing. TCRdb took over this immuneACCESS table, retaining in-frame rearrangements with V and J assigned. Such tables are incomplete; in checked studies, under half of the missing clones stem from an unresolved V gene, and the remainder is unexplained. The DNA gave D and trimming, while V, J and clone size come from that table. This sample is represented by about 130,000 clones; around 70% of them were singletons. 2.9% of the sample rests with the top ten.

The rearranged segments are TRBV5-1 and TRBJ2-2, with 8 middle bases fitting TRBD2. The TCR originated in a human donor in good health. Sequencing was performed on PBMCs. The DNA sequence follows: TGCGCCAGCAGCTTTCACGGGAGGGAAACCGGGGAGCTGTTTTTT. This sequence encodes CASSFHGRETGELFF.